One and the same sample provided the 5 T cell receptor beta chains below, sequenced in a study of blood T cell repertoires in COVID-19. Assay used: immunoSEQ multiplex PCR; TCRdb lists only in-frame clones, some missing. This table holds around 280,000 clones, around 90% found once. The sample taken for sequencing was PBMCs or T cells enriched from blood (not recorded which). These receptors all come from a woman between 18 and 29 years old with acute COVID-19.

V and J are TRBV24-1 and TRBJ2-1; the D gene is possibly TRBD2 (5 bases). This CDR3 contains 16 residues. Trimming shortened V by 4 bases and J by 0 bases, and 12 bases separated the two germline ends. Germline values: CDR1 KGHDR, CDR2 SFDVKD. Written as DNA, the CDR3 is TGTGCCACCAGTGACCGGGGAGTTGTCTCCTACAATGAGCAGTTCTTC. It yields the protein CATSDRGVVSYNEQFF.

This sequence joins TRBV6-5 and TRBJ2-2, with 8 nucleotides matching TRBD1. Germline V lookup: CDR1 MNHEY, CDR2 SVGAGI. This CDR3 region has 15 residues. V lost 6 bases and J lost 6; bases outside the gene matches: 9. The CDR3 DNA reads TGTGCCAGCAGGTGGGGACAGGATGGCGCCGGGGAGCTGTTTTTT. It encodes CASRWGQDGAGELFF.

The chain recombines TRBV7-9 with TRBJ2-1; perhaps TRBD2 as D (6 bases). V lost 5 bases and J 2 bases, leaving 16 bases between the germline ends. This CDR3 comprises 16 residues. In germline, CDR1 is SEHNR, CDR2 FQNEAQ (reference sequence). The CDR3 reads CASSPLAARTYNEQFF. In nucleotides, the CDR3 is TGTGCCAGCAGCCCGTTAGCGGCGAGGACCTACAATGAGCAGTTCTTC.

The chain links TRBV19 to TRBJ1-5; D unclear. Germline lookup yields CDR1 LNHDA and CDR2 SQIVND (reference sequence). The CDR3 runs to 13 residues. V was cut by 4 bases and J by 0 bases, with 4 bases left in between. The CDR3 DNA reads TGTGCCAGTAGTACAAATAGCAATCAGCCCCAGCATTTT. Encoded protein: CASSTNSNQPQHF.

The CDR3 region has the DNA TGTGCCAGTAGTATAGATCGAGACAGCAAAAATGAAGCTTTCTTT. It is translated as CASSIDRDSKNEAFF. The chain recombines TRBV19 with TRBJ1-1, with D possibly being TRBD1 (5 bases). Deletions cut 0 bases from V and 7 bases from J, with 15 bases between. Germline CDR1 reads LNHDA; CDR2 reads SQIVND (reference sequence). This CDR3 spans 15 amino acids.